Following are 3 T cell receptor beta chains from one sample sequenced in a study of cytomegalovirus exposure and HLA in healthy donors. PCR used 60 Vbeta primers and 13 Jbeta primers. TCRdb's copy holds only in-frame clones and misses some; the assay was immunoSEQ multiplex PCR. The data show more than 85,000 clones, with 69% seen just once and approximately 3% held by the top ten. The sample taken for sequencing was PBMCs. The receptors stem from a man under 40 in good health and CMV-seronegative.

The gene calls are TRBV5-4 and TRBJ1-1, with D possibly matching TRBD1 (5 bases). CDR1 SGHNT and CDR2 YYREEE come from the germline V gene (reference sequence). The CDR3 loop spans 15 amino acids. V was cut by 3 bases and J by 5 bases, with 17 bases left in between. The CDR3 sequence: CASSWGPHAGTEAFF. The DNA of the CDR3 is TGTGCCAGCAGCTGGGGCCCTCACGCGGGAACTGAAGCTTTCTTT. Complete variable domain (other parts from reference TRBV5-4 and TRBJ1-1): ETGVTQSPTHLIKTRGQQVTLRCSSQSGHNTVSWYQQALGQGPQFIFQYYREEENGRGNFPPRFSGLQFPNYSSELNVNALELDDSALYLCASSWGPHAGTEAFFGQGTRLTVV.

The chain links TRBV4-1 to TRBJ2-5; no definite D call. The length of the CDR3 is 18 residues. Germline CDR1 MGHRA, CDR2 YSYEKL. The ends were cut back, 1 base at V and 0 bases at J, with 18 bases in the middle. The CDR3 region is CASSQVISLHTYQETQYF. The CDR3 DNA follows: TGCGCCAGCAGCCAAGTTATTTCGTTACATACGTACCAAGAGACCCAGTACTTC.

The chain uses TRBV7-2 and TRBJ2-5, with D possibly TRBD1 on 5 matching bases. Germline-derived CDR1 and CDR2 are SGHTA and FQGNSA. The CDR3 is 13 amino acids. V gave up 4 bases and J gave up 1 base, with 7 bases separating them. CDR3 protein: CASSSRVQETQYF. The CDR3 DNA follows: TGTGCCAGCAGCTCCAGGGTCCAAGAGACCCAGTACTTC.